The present entry profiles one T cell receptor beta chain with its context. Antigen: not known. The data are from a study of graft-versus-host responses after intestinal transplantation. This CDR3 region has 16 residues. J lost 3 bases, V lost 4 bases, and 11 bases had no gene match. Germline V gene sequence: CDR1 LNHDA, CDR2 SQIVND (reference sequence). Profiling relied on immunoSEQ multiplex PCR, and the TCRdb table lists in-frame clones only, not all of them. The data show about 110,000 clones, around nine tenths seen once. The TCR comes from a human donor who was the organ donor for an intestinal transplant. The J gene is TRBJ2-7, the V gene TRBV19; 8 bases fit TRBD1. The sequenced sample was unstimulated CD4+ T cells sorted from spleen or lymph node cells, obtained before transplant. CDR3 in amino acids: CASSRTWTGQIYEQYF. As DNA, the CDR3 is TGTGCCAGTAGTAGAACCTGGACAGGGCAAATCTACGAGCAGTACTTC.